The clone carrying this TCR beta chain was seen more than once but under ten times. The antigen remains undetermined. The CDR3 regions of TCR beta were amplified from RNA transcripts. The HTBI primer set served for first-round RT-PCR of the TCR CDR3. MiXCR, applied by TCRdb to the multiplex PCR reads, yields one record per CDR3 protein. Among fewer than 500,000 distinct CDR3 sequences listed, approximately 15% were seen once. This specimen belongs to a study of T cells in Graves' hyperthyroidism and ophthalmopathy. The study's findings and limits: The model made its ophthalmopathy prediction, and onset followed a median around six months later. Blood also carried most thyroid clonotypes expanded above 0.001.

This CDR3 region has 15 residues. V lost 0 bases to trimming and J lost 5 bases, with 13 bases between them. Germline-derived CDR1 and CDR2 are SGHRS and YFSETQ. Hyperthyroidism was newly diagnosed in patients aged 18 to 65 (duration under 2 months). The receptor was isolated from a man aged 25 to 40 with Graves' hyperthyroidism that later progressed to Graves' ophthalmopathy. Sequenced: blood. J is TRBJ2-3 and V is TRBV5-1; D ambiguous. The chain's CDR3 is CASSLDGRQVDTQYF. CDR3 in DNA: TGCGCCAGCAGCTTGGACGGCCGGCAAGTAGATACGCAGTATTTT.